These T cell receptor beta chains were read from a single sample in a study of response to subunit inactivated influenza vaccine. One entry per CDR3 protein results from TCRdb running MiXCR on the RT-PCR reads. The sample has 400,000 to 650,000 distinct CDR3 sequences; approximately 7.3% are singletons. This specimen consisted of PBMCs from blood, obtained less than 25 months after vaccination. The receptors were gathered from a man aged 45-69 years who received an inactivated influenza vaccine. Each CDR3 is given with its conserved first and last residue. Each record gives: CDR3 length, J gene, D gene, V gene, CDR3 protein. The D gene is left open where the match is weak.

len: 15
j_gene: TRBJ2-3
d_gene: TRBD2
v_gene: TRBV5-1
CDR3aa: CASRTLAVPTDTQYF

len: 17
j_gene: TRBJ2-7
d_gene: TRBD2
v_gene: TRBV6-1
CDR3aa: CASRKPGLAGEGYEQYF

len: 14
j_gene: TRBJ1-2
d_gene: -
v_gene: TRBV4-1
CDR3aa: CASSQDRAGDGYTF

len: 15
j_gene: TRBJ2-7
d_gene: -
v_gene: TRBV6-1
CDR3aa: CASSPPGRGSYEQYF

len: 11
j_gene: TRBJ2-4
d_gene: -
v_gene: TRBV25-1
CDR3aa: CASSGGNIQYF

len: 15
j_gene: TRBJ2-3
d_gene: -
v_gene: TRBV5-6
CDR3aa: CASSVLKQNTDTQYF

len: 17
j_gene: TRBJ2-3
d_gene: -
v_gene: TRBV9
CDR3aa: CASSDRLGTNWLDTQYF

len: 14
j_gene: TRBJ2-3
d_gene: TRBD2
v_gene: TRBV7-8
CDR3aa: CASRPGLASDTQYF

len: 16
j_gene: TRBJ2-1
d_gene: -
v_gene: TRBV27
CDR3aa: CASSLMGGRAYNEQFF

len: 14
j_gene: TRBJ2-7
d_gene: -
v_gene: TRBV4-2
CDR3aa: CASSQEDGTYEQYF

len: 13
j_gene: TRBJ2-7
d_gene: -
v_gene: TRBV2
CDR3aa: CASSVGRGGEQYF

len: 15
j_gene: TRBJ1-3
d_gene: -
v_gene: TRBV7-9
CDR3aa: CASSLVPTKGNTIYF

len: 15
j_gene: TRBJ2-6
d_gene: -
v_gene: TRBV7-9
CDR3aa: CASSFRQAGANVLTF

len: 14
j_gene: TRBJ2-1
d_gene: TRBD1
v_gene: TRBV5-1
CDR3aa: CASSLGQGIDEQFF

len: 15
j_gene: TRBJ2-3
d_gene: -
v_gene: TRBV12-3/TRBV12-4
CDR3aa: CASSWRGPGTDTQYF

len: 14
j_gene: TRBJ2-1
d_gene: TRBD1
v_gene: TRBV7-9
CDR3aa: CASSFGQGVDEQFF

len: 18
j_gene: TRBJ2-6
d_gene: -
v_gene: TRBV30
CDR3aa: CAWSRVRTLRSGANVLTF

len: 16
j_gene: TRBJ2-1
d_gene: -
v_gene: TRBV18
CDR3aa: CASSPAGTVISNEQFF

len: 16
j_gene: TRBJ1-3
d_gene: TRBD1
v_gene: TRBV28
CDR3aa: CASSFPTGSSGNTIYF

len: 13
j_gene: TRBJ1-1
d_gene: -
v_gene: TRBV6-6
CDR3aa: CASMAQLNTEAFF

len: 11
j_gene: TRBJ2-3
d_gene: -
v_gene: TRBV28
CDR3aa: CASSPRGTQYF

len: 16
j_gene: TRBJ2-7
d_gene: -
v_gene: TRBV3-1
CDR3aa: CASSQELRRTPYEQYF

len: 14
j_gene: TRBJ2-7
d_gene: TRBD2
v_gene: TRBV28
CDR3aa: CASSPTSGIREQYF

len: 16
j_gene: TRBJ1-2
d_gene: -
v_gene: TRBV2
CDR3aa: CASSELNPGFFPSYTF

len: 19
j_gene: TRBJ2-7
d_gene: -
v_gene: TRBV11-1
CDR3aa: CASSLLFSPAGVNSYEQYF

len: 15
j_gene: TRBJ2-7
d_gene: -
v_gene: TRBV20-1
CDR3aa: CSARERNLPSYEQYF

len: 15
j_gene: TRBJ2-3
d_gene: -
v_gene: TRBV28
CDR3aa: CASSLEGPPEDTQYF

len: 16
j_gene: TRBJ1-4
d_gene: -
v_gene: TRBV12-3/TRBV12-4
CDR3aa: CASSKLQGWTNEKLFF

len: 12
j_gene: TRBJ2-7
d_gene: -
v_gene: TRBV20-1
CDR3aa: CSADGQTYEQYF

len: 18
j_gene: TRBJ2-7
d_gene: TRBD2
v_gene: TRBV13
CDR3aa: CASSPGLGTSRNHYEQYF

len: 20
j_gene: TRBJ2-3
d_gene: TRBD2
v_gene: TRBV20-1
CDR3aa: CSARDFGLAGGSRVADTQYF

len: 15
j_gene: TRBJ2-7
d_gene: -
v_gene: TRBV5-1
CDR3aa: CASATQGGAAYEQYF

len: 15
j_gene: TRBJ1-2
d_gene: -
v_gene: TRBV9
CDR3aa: CASSVEPVGNYGYTF

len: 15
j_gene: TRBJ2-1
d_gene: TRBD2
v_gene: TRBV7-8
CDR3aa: CASSTSGGAYNEQFF

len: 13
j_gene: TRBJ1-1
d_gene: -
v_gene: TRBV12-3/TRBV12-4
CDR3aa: CASSSSGGREAFF

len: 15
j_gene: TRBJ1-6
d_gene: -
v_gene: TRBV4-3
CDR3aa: CASSQGEGTGSPLHF

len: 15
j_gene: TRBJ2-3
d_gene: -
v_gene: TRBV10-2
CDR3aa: CASSERRNPADTQYF

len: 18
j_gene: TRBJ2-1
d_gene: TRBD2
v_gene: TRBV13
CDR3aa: CASSLEPRLASSYNEQFF

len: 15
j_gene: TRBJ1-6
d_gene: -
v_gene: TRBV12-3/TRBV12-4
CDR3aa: CASSMGPSLGSPLHF

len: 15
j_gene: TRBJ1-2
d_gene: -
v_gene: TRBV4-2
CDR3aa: CASSQDEYTNYGYTF

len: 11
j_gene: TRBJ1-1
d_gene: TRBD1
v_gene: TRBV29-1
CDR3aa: CSAQGSTEAFF

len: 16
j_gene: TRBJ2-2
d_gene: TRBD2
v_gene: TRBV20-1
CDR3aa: CSARDLRGSNTGELFF

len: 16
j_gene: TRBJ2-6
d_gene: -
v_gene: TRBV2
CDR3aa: CATSAPGRSGANVLTF

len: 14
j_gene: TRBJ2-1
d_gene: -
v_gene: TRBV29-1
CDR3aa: CSVEGVSLYNEQFF

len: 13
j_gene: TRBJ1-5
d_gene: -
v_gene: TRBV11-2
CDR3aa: CASSLTLNQPQHF

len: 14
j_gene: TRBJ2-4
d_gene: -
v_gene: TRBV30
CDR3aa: CAWSQTWAKNIQYF

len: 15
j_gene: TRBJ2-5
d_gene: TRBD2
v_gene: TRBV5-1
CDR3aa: CASRRAGVDQETQYF

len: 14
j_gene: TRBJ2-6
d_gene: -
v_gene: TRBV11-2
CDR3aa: CASSSLGGANVLTF

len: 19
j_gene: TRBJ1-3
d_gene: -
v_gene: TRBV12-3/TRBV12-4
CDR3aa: CASSYLYYPGPSSGNTIYF

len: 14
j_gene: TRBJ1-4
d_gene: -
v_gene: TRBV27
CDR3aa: CASSLGPRNEKLFF

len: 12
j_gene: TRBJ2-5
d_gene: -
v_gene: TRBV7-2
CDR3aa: CASNMRQETQYF

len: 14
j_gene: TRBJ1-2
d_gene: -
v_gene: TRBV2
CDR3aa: CAIQTQGSNYGYTF

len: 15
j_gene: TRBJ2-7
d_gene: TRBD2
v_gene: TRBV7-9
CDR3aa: CASSISGGDGREQYF

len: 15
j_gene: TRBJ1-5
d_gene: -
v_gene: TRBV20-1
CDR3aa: CSATDVGDSNQPQHF

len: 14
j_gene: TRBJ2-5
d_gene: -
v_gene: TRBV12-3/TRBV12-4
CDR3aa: CASSRGINQETQYF